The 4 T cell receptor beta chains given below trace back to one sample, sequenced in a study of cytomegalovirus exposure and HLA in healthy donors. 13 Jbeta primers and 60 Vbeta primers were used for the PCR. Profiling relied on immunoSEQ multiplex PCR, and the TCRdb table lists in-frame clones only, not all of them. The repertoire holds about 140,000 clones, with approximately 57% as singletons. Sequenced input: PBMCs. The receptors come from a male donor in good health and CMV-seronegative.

In DNA form, the CDR3 reads TGCGCCAGCAGACCGGCGGGGGTCGTTTACGGAAACACCATATATTTT. Amino acids: CASRPAGVVYGNTIYF. The rearrangement uses TRBV5-1 and TRBJ1-3, with a possible D match to TRBD1 (5 bases). The V gene's germline CDR1 is SGHRS and CDR2 YFSETQ. The ends were cut back, 5 bases at V and 4 bases at J, with 19 bases in the middle. The CDR3 spans 16 residues.

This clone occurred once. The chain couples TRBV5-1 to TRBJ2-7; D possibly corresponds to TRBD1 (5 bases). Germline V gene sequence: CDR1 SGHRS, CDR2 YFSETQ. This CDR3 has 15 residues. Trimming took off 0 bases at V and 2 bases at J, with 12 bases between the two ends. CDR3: CASSLDRPLTYEQYF. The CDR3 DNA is TGCGCCAGCAGCTTGGACAGGCCGTTGACCTACGAGCAGTACTTC.

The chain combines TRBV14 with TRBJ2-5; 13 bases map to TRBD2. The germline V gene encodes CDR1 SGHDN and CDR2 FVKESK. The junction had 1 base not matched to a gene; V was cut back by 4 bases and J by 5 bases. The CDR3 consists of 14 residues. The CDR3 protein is CASSPTSGGETQYF. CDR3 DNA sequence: TGTGCCAGCAGCCCGACTAGCGGGGGGGAGACCCAGTACTTC.

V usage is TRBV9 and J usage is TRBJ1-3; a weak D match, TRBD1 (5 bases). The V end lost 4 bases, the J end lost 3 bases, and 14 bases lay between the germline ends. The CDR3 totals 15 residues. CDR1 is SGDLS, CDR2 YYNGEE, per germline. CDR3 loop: CASSNRMGLGNTIYF. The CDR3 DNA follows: TGTGCCAGCAGCAACCGTATGGGGCTTGGAAACACCATATATTTT.